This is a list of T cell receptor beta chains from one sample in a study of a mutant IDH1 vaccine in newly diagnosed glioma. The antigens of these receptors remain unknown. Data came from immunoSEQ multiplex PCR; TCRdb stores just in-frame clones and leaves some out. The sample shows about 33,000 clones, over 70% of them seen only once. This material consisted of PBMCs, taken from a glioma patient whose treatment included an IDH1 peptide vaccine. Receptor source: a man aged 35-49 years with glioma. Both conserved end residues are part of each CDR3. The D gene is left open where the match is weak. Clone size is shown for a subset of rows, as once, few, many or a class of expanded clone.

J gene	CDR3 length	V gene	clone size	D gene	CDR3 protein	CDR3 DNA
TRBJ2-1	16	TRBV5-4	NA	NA	CASSTTTGEAYNEQFF	TGTGCCAGCAGCACCACTACGGGGGAAGCCTACAATGAGCAGTTCTTC
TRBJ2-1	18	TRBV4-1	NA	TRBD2	CASSQATQVTSGYNEQFF	TGCGCCAGCAGCCAAGCCACCCAGGTCACTAGCGGATACAATGAGCAGTTCTTC
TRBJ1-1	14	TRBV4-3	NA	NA	CASSQVPMNTEAFF	TGCGCCAGCAGCCAAGTCCCGATGAACACTGAAGCTTTCTTT
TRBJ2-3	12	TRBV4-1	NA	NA	CASSQTGVTQYF	TGCGCCAGCAGCCAAACGGGGGTTACGCAGTATTTT
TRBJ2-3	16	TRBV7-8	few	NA	CASSSRHAGDTDTQYF	TGTGCCAGCAGCTCTAGACATGCCGGAGACACAGATACGCAGTATTTT
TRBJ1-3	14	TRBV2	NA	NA	CASSDWSSGNTIYF	TGTGCCAGCAGTGATTGGAGCTCTGGAAACACCATATATTTT
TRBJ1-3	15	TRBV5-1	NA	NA	CASSLLGSSGNTIYF	TGCGCCAGCAGCTTGTTAGGGTCCTCGGGAAACACCATATATTTT
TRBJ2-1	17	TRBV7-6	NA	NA	CASSSSPFLGSYNEQFF	TGTGCCAGCAGCTCCAGTCCCTTCCTTGGCTCCTACAATGAGCAGTTCTTC
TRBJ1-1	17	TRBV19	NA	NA	CASSMEGGALPNTEAFF	TGTGCCAGTAGTATGGAGGGGGGGGCGCTCCCGAACACTGAAGCTTTCTTT
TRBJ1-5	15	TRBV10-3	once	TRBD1	CAISRGTAVNQPQHF	TGTGCCATCAGCCGCGGGACAGCAGTTAATCAGCCCCAGCATTTT
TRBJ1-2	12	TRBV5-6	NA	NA	CASSLATPGYTF	TGTGCCAGCAGCTTGGCCACCCCAGGCTACACCTTC
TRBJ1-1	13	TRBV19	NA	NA	CASSSRRATEAFF	TGTGCCAGTAGTAGTCGTAGGGCCACTGAAGCTTTCTTT
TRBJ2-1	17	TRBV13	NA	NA	CASSSNRLLRDSNEQFF	TGTGCCAGCAGCTCCAATCGACTTTTGCGGGACTCCAATGAGCAGTTCTTC
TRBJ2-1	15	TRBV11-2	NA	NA	CASSSQRRNRIAQFF	TGTGCCAGCAGCTCCCAACGAAGAAACAGGATTGCGCAGTTCTTC
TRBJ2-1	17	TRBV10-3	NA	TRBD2	CAISEPRTSGRWGEQFF	TGTGCCATCAGTGAGCCCCGGACTAGCGGGAGATGGGGTGAGCAGTTCTTC